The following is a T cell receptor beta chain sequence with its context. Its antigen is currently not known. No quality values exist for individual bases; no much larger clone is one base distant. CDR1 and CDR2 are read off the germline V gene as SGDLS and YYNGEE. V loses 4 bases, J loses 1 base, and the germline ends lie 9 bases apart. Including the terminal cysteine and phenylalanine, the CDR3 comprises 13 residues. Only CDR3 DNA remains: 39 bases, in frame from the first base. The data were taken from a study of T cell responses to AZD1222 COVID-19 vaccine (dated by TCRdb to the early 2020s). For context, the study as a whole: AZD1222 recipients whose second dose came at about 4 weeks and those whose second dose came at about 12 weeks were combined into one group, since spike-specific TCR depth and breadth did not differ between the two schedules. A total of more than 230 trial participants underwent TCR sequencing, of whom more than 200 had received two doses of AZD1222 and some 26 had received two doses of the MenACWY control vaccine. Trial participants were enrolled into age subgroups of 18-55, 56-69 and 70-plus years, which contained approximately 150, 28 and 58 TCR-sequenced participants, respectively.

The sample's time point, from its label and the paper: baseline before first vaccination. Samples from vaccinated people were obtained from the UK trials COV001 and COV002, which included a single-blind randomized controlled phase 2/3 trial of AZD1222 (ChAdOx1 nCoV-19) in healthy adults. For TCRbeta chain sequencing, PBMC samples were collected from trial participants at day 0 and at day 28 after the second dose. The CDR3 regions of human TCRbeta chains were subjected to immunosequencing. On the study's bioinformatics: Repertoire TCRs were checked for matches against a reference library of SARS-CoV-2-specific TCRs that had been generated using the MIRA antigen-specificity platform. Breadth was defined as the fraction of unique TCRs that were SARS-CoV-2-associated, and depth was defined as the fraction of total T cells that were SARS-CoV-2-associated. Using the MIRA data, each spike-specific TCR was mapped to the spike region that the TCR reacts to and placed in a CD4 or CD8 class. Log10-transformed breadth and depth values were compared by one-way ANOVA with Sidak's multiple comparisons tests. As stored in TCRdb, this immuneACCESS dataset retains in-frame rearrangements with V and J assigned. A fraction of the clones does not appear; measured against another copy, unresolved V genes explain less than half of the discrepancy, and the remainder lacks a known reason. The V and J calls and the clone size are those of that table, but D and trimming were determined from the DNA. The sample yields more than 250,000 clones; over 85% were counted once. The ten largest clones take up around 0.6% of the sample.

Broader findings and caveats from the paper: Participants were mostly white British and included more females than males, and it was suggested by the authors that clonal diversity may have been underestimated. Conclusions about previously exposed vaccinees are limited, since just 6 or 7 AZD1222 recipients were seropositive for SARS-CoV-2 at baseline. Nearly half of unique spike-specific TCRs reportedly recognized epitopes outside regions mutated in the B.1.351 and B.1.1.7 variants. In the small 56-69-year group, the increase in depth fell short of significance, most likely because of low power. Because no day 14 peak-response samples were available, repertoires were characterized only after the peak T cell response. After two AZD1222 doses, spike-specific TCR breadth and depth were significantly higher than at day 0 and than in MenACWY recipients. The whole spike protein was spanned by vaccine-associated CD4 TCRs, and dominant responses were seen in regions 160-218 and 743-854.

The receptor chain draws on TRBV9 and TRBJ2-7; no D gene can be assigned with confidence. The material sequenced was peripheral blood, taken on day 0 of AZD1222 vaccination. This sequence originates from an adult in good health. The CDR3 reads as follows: CASSTQGSYEQYF. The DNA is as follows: TGTGCCAGCAGCACCCAAGGTTCCTACGAGCAGTACTTC.